The source of this T cell receptor (beta chain) is a study of shared clonotypes between healthy human individuals. The CDR3 length is 15 residues. CDR1 and CDR2 from the germline V gene are SEHNR and FQNEAQ (reference sequence). Trimming pared 0 bases from V and 7 bases from J, leaving 15 bases between. Each of the donors was a healthy adult who was HIV-negative and had not had a recent acute infection or vaccination. On this clone itself: Its antigen is unknown.

Findings and limits, study-wide: An anticipated effect of sequencing depth on clonotype sharing among donors was recognized. About 5% of naive CD4 clonotypes were shared across a handful of donors.

Genomic DNA from each subset was divided evenly over several immunoSEQ plates. Generated by immunoSEQ multiplex PCR, the TCRdb table keeps only in-frame clones and is missing some. Among 190,000 or so clones listed, approximately 61% were seen once. The chain employs TRBV7-9 and TRBJ1-1, with TRBD1 as a possible D gene (5 bases). The source is a young man in good health. The sequenced material came from memory CD4+ T cells sorted from blood. Subset of the sample: CD45RA-negative fraction. Written as DNA, the CDR3 is TGTGCCAGCAGCTTAGCGCTGAGGAGGGGACTTGAAGCTTTCTTT. It is translated as CASSLALRRGLEAFF.